This is a list of T cell receptor beta chains from one sample in a study of OX40 agonist ivuxolimab in advanced cancers. Profiled with immunoSEQ multiplex PCR; TCRdb holds only in-frame clones, not every one. The data show approximately 74,000 clones, approximately 90% seen once. The sample was CD4+ or CD8+ T cells sorted from blood, taken in a trial of the OX40 agonist ivuxolimab. Receptor source: an adult with an advanced solid tumor such as melanoma, head and neck, liver or kidney cancer. Each CDR3 is given without its conserved first and last residue. Each record gives: V gene, CDR3 protein.

>TRBV7-9
ASSFPGLAGGPQETQY
>TRBV15
ATSSIGTGDVEQF
>TRBV14
ASSQGVGVLT
>TRBV4-2
ASSLTGGGEDEQF
>TRBV30
AWSWARRVSSYEQY
>TRBV4-3
ASSQASGLAGHNEQY
>TRBV30
AWEIPTYGYT
>TRBV4-1
ASSQEGQTVYGYT
>TRBV19
ASSSGGRRTEAF
>TRBV7-9
ASSPGQGTNEQF
>TRBV9
ASSTRDHYGYT
>TRBV6-5
ASSYSGSLYEQY
>TRBV19
ASSTAGRSNQPQH
>TRBV19
ASSHGGRGAAEAF
>TRBV11-2
ASSFLPSGEQY
>TRBV5-1
ASSWTGVEEKLF
>TRBV4-3
ASSQGNSPNTEAF
>TRBV27
ASSATSGNTIY
>TRBV4-2
ASSQEGDRENTIY
>TRBV10-1
ASGGGQEFNYGYT
>TRBV6-5
ASSYAPDSTDTQY
>TRBV19
ASGTDYNEQF
>TRBV30
AWNPALNTEAF
>TRBV7-9
ASSLGLGSMNTEAF
>TRBV28
ASSFRAGYEKLF
>TRBV30
AWSPQDGSSSYEQY
>TRBV5-6
ASRRAANEGEAF
>TRBV27
ASRTGRNSNQPQH
>TRBV9
ASSLGSEQF
>TRBV5-6
ASRTGTGWQY
>TRBV30
AWSEYSNEQF
>TRBV30
AWSVHSGQFGPQH
>TRBV6-6
ASSYRGGYT
>TRBV5-1
ASSLGEGARETQY
>TRBV4-1
ASSPRPGPSYQETQY
>TRBV29-1
SVEGAYGTEVYEQY
>TRBV2
ASSESFLNTEAF
>TRBV7-6
ASSFGEGQTNEKLF
>TRBV29-1
SVDDRAGNTIY
>TRBV19
ASSKGQGVLYEQY
>TRBV30
AWTAQGAEQY
>TRBV18
ASSPLPQGQLNTEAF
>TRBV19
ASSPGLAGYNEQF
>TRBV19
ASSPLTGFGSTEAF
>TRBV11-1
ASSLIGTGETQY
>TRBV5-6
ASSLETNYEQY
>TRBV6-1
ASSEYGSQNTEAF
>TRBV29-1
SVEDRSYGYT
>TRBV7-9
ASSTGTGGLETQY
>TRBV6-5
ASSQGQGGPYEQY